A selection of T cell receptor beta chains follows, all from one sample in a study of beta chain features in type 1 diabetes. The method was immunoSEQ multiplex PCR; TCRdb's version includes in-frame clones alone and lacks a portion of them. This sample has roughly 290,000 clones, with 7.5% to 9.5% found just once. The sequenced sample consisted of central memory CD4+ T cells from blood. The receptors derive from a young woman in good health. Each CDR3 is given with its conserved first and last residue. D genes are given only for firm matches.

>TRBJ2-1|.|TRBV7-9
CASSINRNEQFF
>TRBJ2-3|.|TRBV4-2
CASSQVLPGRDTQYF
>TRBJ1-1|.|TRBV7-8
CASSLFDRQAFF
>TRBJ1-5|.|TRBV28
CASSLSGERQPQHF
>TRBJ1-5|.|TRBV15
CATSSLVSQPQHF
>TRBJ2-3|.|TRBV9
CASSVGTYTDTQYF
>TRBJ2-6|.|TRBV7-6
CASSSRPLIAGPQGANVLTF
>TRBJ1-6|.|TRBV1
CTSSQGEPPAPLHF
>TRBJ2-3|.|TRBV14
CASSQDLGIFDTQYF
>TRBJ1-5|.|TRBV7-2
CASSLGAGSIQPQHF
>TRBJ1-1|.|TRBV6-6
CASSYSTRGVTEAFF
>TRBJ2-3|TRBD1|TRBV7-9
CASSLTGVTDTQYF
>TRBJ2-6|.|TRBV4-2
CASSQAPGSSGANVLTF
>TRBJ1-1|.|TRBV5-1
CASSLGDTEAFF
>TRBJ2-5|.|TRBV29-1
CSVEVRAGETQYF
>TRBJ1-6|.|TRBV7-9
CASSLRGPGPPLHF
>TRBJ1-1|.|TRBV4-3
CASSQETIGTSNTEAFF
>TRBJ1-6|TRBD1|TRBV18
CASSLDRAPSPLHF
>TRBJ2-4|.|TRBV10-3
CAISDGEIAKNIQYF
>TRBJ1-5|.|TRBV7-2
CASSAGPRGGNQPQHF
>TRBJ2-7|.|TRBV9
CASSVSPVSPTEQYF
>TRBJ1-1|.|TRBV28
CASSLAGPTEAFF
>TRBJ1-2|TRBD1|TRBV5-4
CASSTLTGGDYGYTF
>TRBJ1-2|.|TRBV28
CATGIVGYTF
>TRBJ2-1|TRBD2|TRBV29-1
CSVTSGEHEQFF
>TRBJ2-7|TRBD1|TRBV27
CASSLPDRGRRYEQYF
>TRBJ2-7|.|TRBV5-4
CASSLVGDEQYF
>TRBJ1-4|TRBD1|TRBV18
CASSQGQNEKLFF
>TRBJ2-2|.|TRBV6-6
CASSGYTGELFF
>TRBJ2-4|.|TRBV5-5
CASSLQDIQYF
>TRBJ2-1|TRBD1|TRBV4-1
CASSQGQGSERNEQFF
>TRBJ2-7|TRBD2|TRBV29-1
CSVGRGRGEQYF
>TRBJ2-1|TRBD2|TRBV30
CAWSLGNSGRYNEQFF
>TRBJ2-5|TRBD2|TRBV19
CASRLAGVGETQYF
>TRBJ2-6|TRBD1|TRBV7-2
CASSPLTGFDGANVLTF
>TRBJ2-1|TRBD2|TRBV2
CASSISGIYNEQFF
>TRBJ2-3|.|TRBV2
CASRMYVESNTQYF
>TRBJ1-6|.|TRBV7-3
CASSLRDGNSPLHF
>TRBJ2-2|TRBD2|TRBV7-9
CASSYAGTSTGELFF
>TRBJ2-3|TRBD1|TRBV27
CASSLNPQGVDTQYF
>TRBJ1-4|TRBD1|TRBV7-8
CASSGETGTSNEKLFF
>TRBJ2-5|TRBD1|TRBV5-5
CASSLTGDQETQYF